The present TCR beta chain was sequenced within a study of blood T cell repertoires in COVID-19. This table comes from immunoSEQ multiplex PCR, and its TCRdb copy is limited to in-frame clones, with some not included. The sample lists under 200,000 clones, less than 85% seen once, with approximately 4.7% in the top ten. In germline, CDR1 is SGHTS, CDR2 YDEGEE. V lost 0 bases and J lost 2, with 8 bases in between. The CDR3 length is 14 residues. Individuals aged roughly 18 to 100 years were recruited from roughly 23 US areas. Cohort allocation depended upon clinical history that participants reported. The J gene is TRBJ1-2, the V gene TRBV5-8, with a weak D call TRBD1 (6 bases). This sequence was found in a woman between 55 and 75 years old with acute COVID-19. Source material: PBMCs or T cells enriched from blood (not recorded which). This CDR3 is CASSLGTVNYGYTF. The DNA of the CDR3 is TGTGCCAGCAGCTTGGGGACAGTAAACTATGGCTACACCTTC.